This T cell receptor beta chain comes out of a study of blood T cell repertoires in COVID-19. The overall study: From the United States, Italy and Spain came samples of acute and convalescent COVID-19. T cells, B-cell-depleted T cells, or PBMCs supplied cDNA or gDNA.

In the original processing: By means of reference gene primer amplification, nucleated cell counts were estimated. Produced via immunoSEQ multiplex PCR; TCRdb's table is partial and in-frame only. V, J and clone size are taken as reported in that table, and D and trimming were inferred from the DNA itself. Of 200,000 to 250,000 clones listed, just under 85% are singletons. Germline CDR1 and CDR2: MNHEY and SMNVEV (reference sequence). This CDR3 contains 16 residues. Trimming removed 8 bases at V and 6 bases at J, with 23 bases between. Material for sequencing was peripheral blood. The sequence derives from a woman over 75 with acute or convalescent COVID-19. The rearrangement joins TRBV27 to TRBJ2-1, with a weak D call TRBD2 (6 bases). The CDR3 DNA reads as TGTGCCAGCCGTAGTCAACTCGGGAGATATGGCAATGAGCAGTTCTTC. Translation: CASRSQLGRYGNEQFF.